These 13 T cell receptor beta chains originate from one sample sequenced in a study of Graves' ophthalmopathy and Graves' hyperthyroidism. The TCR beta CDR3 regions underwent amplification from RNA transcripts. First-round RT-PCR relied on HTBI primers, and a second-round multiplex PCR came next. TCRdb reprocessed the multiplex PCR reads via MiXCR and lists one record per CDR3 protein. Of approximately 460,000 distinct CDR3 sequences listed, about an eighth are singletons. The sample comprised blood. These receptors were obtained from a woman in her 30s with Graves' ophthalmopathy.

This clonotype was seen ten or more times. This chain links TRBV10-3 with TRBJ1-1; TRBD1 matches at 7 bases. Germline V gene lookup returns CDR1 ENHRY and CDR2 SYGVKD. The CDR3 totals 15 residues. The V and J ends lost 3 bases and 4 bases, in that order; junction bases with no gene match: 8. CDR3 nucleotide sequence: TGTGCCATCAGTGACATACAGGGGTCGAGCACTGAAGCTTTCTTT. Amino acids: CAISDIQGSSTEAFF.

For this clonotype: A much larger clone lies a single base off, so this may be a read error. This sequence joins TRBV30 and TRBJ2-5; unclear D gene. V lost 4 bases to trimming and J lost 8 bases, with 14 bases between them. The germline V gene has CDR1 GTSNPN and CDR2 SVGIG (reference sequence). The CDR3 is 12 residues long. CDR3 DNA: TGTGCCTGGATTCCCCCGGCTGGAACCCAGTACTTC. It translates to CAWIPPAGTQYF. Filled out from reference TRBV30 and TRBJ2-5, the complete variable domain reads SQTIHQWPATLVQPVGSPLSLECTVEGTSNPNLYWYRQAAGRGLQLLFYSVGIGQISSEVPQNLSASRPQDRQFILSSKKLLLSDSGFYLCAWIPPAGTQYFGPGTRLLVL.

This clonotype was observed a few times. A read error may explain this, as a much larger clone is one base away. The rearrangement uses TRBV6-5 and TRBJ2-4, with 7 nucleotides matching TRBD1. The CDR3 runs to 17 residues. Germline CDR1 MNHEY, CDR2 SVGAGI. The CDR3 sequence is CASSYDWDSLGRNIKYF. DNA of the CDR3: TGTGCCAGCAGTTACGATTGGGACAGCCTTGGGAGAAACATTAAGTACTTC.

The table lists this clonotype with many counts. CDR3 sequence: CASSYLDYSGETQYF. The CDR3 DNA reads TGTGCCAGCAGTTATCTTGACTACTCGGGCGAGACCCAGTACTTC. This chain joins TRBV12-3 or TRBV12-4 and TRBJ2-5; a possible D gene is TRBD2 (5 bases). V lost 4 bases to trimming and J lost 5 bases, with 17 bases between them. This CDR3 contains 15 residues.

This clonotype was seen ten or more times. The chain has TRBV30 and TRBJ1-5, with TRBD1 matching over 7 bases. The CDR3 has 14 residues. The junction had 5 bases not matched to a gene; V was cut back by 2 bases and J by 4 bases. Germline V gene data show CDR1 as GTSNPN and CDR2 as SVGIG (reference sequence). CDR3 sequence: CAWSTDRENQPQHF. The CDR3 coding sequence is TGTGCCTGGAGTACCGACAGGGAGAATCAGCCCCAGCATTTT.

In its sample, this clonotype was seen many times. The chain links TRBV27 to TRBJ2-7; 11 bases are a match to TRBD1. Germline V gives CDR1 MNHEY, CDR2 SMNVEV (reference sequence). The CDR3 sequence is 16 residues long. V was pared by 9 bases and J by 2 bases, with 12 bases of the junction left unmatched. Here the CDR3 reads CASRRSPGQGAYEQYF. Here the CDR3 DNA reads TGTGCCAGTAGGCGAAGTCCGGGACAGGGGGCCTACGAGCAGTACTTC.

CDR3 in DNA: TGTGCCAGCAGCCAAGGGGACAGGGATGATGGCACTGAAGCTTTCTTT. Translated: CASSQGDRDDGTEAFF. The V gene is TRBV4-2, the J gene TRBJ1-1, with 9 bases aligning to TRBD1. Germline values: CDR1 LGHNA, CDR2 YNFKEQ. The trim removed 1 base at V and 4 bases at J, leaving 7 bases unmatched. The CDR3 length is 16 residues.

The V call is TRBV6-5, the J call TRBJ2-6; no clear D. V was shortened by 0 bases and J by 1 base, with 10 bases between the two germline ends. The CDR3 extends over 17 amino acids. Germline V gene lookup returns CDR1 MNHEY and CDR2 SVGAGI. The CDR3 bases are TGTGCCAGCAGTTACTCGATAGGGCCTTCTGGGGCCAACGTCCTGACTTTC. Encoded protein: CASSYSIGPSGANVLTF.

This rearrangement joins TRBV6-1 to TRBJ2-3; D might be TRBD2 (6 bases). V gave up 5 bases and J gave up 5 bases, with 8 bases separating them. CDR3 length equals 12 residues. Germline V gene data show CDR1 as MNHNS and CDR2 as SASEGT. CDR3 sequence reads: CASSLSGDTQYF. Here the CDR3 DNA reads TGTGCCAGCAGTCTTAGCGGAGATACGCAGTATTTT.

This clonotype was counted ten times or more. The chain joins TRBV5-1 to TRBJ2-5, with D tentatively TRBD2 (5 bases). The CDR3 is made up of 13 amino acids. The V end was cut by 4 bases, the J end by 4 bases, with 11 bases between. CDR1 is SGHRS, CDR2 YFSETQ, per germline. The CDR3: CASSTDWGETQYF. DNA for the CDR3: TGCGCCAGCAGCACGGACTGGGGAGAGACCCAGTACTTC. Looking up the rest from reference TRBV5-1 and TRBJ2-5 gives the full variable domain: KAGVTQTPRYLIKTRGQQVTLSCSPISGHRSVSWYQQTPGQGLQFLFEYFSETQRNKGNFPGRFSGRQFSNSRSEMNVSTLELGDSALYLCASSTDWGETQYFGPGTRLLVL.

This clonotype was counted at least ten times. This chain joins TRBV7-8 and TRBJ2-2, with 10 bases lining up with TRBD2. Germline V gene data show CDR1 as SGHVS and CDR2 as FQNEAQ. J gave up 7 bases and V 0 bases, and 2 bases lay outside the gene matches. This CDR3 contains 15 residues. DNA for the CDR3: TGTGCCAGCAGCTTAGCTAGCGGGAGGATCGGGGAGCTGTTTTTT. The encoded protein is CASSLASGRIGELFF.

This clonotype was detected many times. This chain's CDR3 is CAWSRRQQETQYF. CDR3 DNA sequence: TGTGCCTGGAGTAGGCGACAGCAAGAGACCCAGTACTTC. V and J are TRBV30 and TRBJ2-5, with D perhaps TRBD1 (5 bases). V was shortened by 2 bases and J by 2 bases, with 9 bases between the two germline ends. This CDR3 has 13 residues. From germline, CDR1 is GTSNPN and CDR2 SVGIG (reference sequence).

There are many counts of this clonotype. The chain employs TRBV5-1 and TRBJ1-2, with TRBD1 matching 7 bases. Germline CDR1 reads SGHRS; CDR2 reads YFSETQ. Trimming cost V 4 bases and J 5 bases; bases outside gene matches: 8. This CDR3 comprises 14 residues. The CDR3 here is CASSITGDPYGYTF. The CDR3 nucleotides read TGCGCCAGCAGCATTACAGGGGATCCTTATGGCTACACCTTC.